These 23 T cell receptor beta chains share one sample of origin, sequenced in a study of blood T cell repertoires in COVID-19. TCRdb's copy holds only in-frame clones and misses some; the assay was immunoSEQ multiplex PCR. The sample lists 52,000 or so clones; roughly 84% were seen once. Source material: peripheral blood. The source of these receptors is a man aged 45-65 years with acute or convalescent COVID-19.

This clone was recorded only once. The genes are TRBV28 and TRBJ2-5, with TRBD2 matching 11 bases. The junction had 3 bases not matched to a gene; V was cut back by 3 bases and J by 6 bases. The germline V gene encodes CDR1 MDHEN and CDR2 SYDVKM. CDR3 length: 14 amino acids. CDR3 DNA sequence: TGTGCCAGCAGTTTGACTAGCGGGATGAAGACCCAGTACTTC. It encodes CASSLTSGMKTQYF.

V and J are TRBV27 and TRBJ2-7; D remains ambiguous. V dropped 8 bases and J dropped 0 bases, with 11 bases sitting between them. The germline V gene encodes CDR1 MNHEY and CDR2 SMNVEV (reference sequence). The length of the CDR3 is 13 residues. CDR3 region: CASGTTRSYEQYF. CDR3 nucleotides: TGTGCCAGCGGTACTACCCGCTCCTACGAGCAGTACTTC.

This rearrangement joins TRBV6-5 to TRBJ1-3; a weak D match, TRBD1 (6 bases). Germline V lookup: CDR1 MNHEY, CDR2 SVGAGI. V lost 0 bases and J 4 bases, leaving 13 bases between the germline ends. This CDR3 spans 16 amino acids. DNA of the CDR3: TGTGCCAGCAGTTACTCAATTCAGGGGTCAGGAAACACCATATATTTT. Amino acids: CASSYSIQGSGNTIYF.

V is TRBV28 and J is TRBJ2-7; D is possibly TRBD2 (7 bases). This CDR3 region has 16 residues. Germline V lookup: CDR1 MDHEN, CDR2 SYDVKM. Between the trimmed V and J ends, which lost 1 base and 1 base, there was a span of 14 bases. CDR3 amino acids: CASSLSRGGQSYEQYF. CDR3 DNA sequence: TGTGCCAGCAGTTTATCTCGCGGGGGCCAATCCTACGAGCAGTACTTC.

This chain joins TRBV24-1 and TRBJ1-2; 7 bases match TRBD1. Trimming took 4 bases from V and 6 from J; bases not matched to a gene: 7. The CDR3 sequence is 14 residues long. Germline V CDR1 and CDR2: KGHDR, SFDVKD. The CDR3 DNA sequence: TGTGCCACCAGTGACCGGGACAGTTTACATGGCTACACCTTC. Its protein product is CATSDRDSLHGYTF.

This chain joins TRBV11-3 and TRBJ2-3, with 10 bases aligning to TRBD2. The CDR3 runs to 18 residues. V trimming: 1 base; J trimming: 0 bases; junction bases outside the gene matches: 7. The germline V gene has CDR1 SGHNT and CDR2 YENEEA. CDR3 residues: CASSLGVAGGPSTDTQYF. The CDR3 bases are TGTGCCAGCAGCTTAGGGGTAGCGGGGGGCCCTAGCACAGATACGCAGTATTTT.

V usage is TRBV2 and J usage is TRBJ2-3; D is possibly TRBD2 (6 bases). Trimming shortened V by 5 bases and J by 4 bases, and 13 bases separated the two germline ends. Per germline, CDR1 SNHLY and CDR2 FYNNEI. This CDR3 is built from 14 residues. CDR3 loop: CASSFLARSDTQYF. The CDR3 DNA reads TGTGCCAGCAGTTTCCTAGCGCGTTCAGATACGCAGTATTTT.

The V call is TRBV3-1 (or the pseudogene TRBV3-2), the J call TRBJ2-3; 7 nucleotides align to TRBD2. The V and J ends lost 6 bases and 5 bases, in that order; junction bases with no gene match: 5. Germline CDR1 is LGHDT and CDR2 is YNNKEL (reference sequence). The CDR3 totals 13 residues. The chain's CDR3 is CASSNSGGDTQYF. Here the CDR3 DNA reads TGTGCCAGCAGTAACTCGGGGGGAGATACGCAGTATTTT.

The gene calls are TRBV19 and TRBJ1-3, with a weak D call TRBD1 (5 bases). Germline V gives CDR1 LNHDA, CDR2 SQIVND (reference sequence). V lost 8 bases and J 0 bases, leaving 8 bases between the germline ends. This CDR3 comprises 13 residues. CDR3 DNA: TGTGCCAGTTCGGACAACTCTGGAAACACCATATATTTT. Amino acids: CASSDNSGNTIYF.

The CDR3: CASSPTSGSIREQYF. CDR3 coding DNA: TGCGCCAGCAGCCCCACTAGCGGGAGTATAAGAGAGCAGTACTTC. V is TRBV5-1 and J is TRBJ2-7; the match to TRBD2 covers 11 bases. The CDR3 consists of 15 residues. Germline lookup yields CDR1 SGHRS and CDR2 YFSETQ. The ends lost 4 bases at V and 7 bases at J; junction bases unmatched: 10.

The chain carries TRBV2 and TRBJ2-7; D remains ambiguous. Trimming stripped 2 bases from V and 6 bases from J, with 8 bases between. This CDR3 is 12 amino acids long. In germline, CDR1 is SNHLY, CDR2 FYNNEI. This CDR3 is CASSETVREQYF. The CDR3 DNA sequence: TGTGCCAGCAGTGAAACGGTTCGCGAGCAGTACTTC.

The chain couples TRBV9 to TRBJ2-5, with D maybe TRBD2 (6 bases). Germline CDR1 is SGDLS and CDR2 is YYNGEE. The CDR3 covers 15 residues. V shed 2 bases and J shed 5 bases, with 16 bases lying between them. CDR3 nucleotides: TGTGCCAGCAGCGTGCGGGACGGATTAGGGGAGACCCAGTACTTC. Its protein product is CASSVRDGLGETQYF.

The genes are TRBV9 and TRBJ2-1; 9 bases match TRBD2. Unmatched junction bases numbered 5, after V lost 8 bases and J lost 5 bases. The length of the CDR3 is 13 residues. Germline V lookup: CDR1 SGDLS, CDR2 YYNGEE. For the CDR3, the DNA is TGTGCCAGTACTAGCGGGCCACACAATGAGCAGTTCTTC. It encodes CASTSGPHNEQFF. Full variable domain (rest looked up from reference TRBV9 and TRBJ2-1): DSGVTQTPKHLITATGQRVTLRCSPRSGDLSVYWYQQSLDQGLQFLIQYYNGEERAKGNILERFSAQQFPDLHSELNLSSLELGDSALYFCASTSGPHNEQFFGPGTRLTVL.

The rearrangement joins TRBV7-3 to TRBJ2-2; 11 bases map to TRBD2. The V gene end was trimmed by 5 bases and the J gene end by 5 bases; junction bases not matched to a gene: 7. Germline loops: CDR1 SGHTA, CDR2 FQGTGA. The CDR3 is 16 amino acids. The DNA of the CDR3 is TGTGCCAGCAGCCCTTCGACTAGCGGGAATACCGGGGAGCTGTTTTTT. Encoded protein: CASSPSTSGNTGELFF.

This clone was counted between two and nine times. The chain carries TRBV9 and TRBJ1-4; D remains unclear. There are 14 residues in the CDR3. Germline V gene lookup returns CDR1 SGDLS and CDR2 YYNGEE. The V and J ends lost 2 bases and 0 bases respectively, with 5 bases between them. The CDR3 coding sequence is TGTGCCAGCAGCGTTACTTCAACTAATGAAAAACTGTTTTTT. It codes for CASSVTSTNEKLFF.

This chain joins TRBV6-5 and TRBJ1-2; possible D gene TRBD1, 6 bases. The CDR3 contains 13 residues. The germline gives CDR1 MNHEY, CDR2 SVGAGI. The V gene lost 3 bases and the J gene lost 4 bases, with 9 bases spanning the gap. The CDR3 protein is CASSYAQGYGYTF. The CDR3 DNA sequence: TGTGCCAGCAGTTATGCACAGGGCTATGGCTACACCTTC.

This chain uses TRBV12-3 or TRBV12-4 with TRBJ1-3; D gene uncertain. V dropped 2 bases and J dropped 8 bases, with 4 bases sitting between them. The CDR3 has 11 amino acids. CDR3 amino acids: CASSLRDTIYF. The CDR3 nucleotides are TGTGCCAGCAGTTTACGAGACACCATATATTTT.

The V gene is TRBV7-3, the J gene TRBJ2-7; 9 bases match TRBD1. Germline CDR1 is SGHTA and CDR2 is FQGTGA. CDR3 size: 14 residues. J lost 0 bases, V lost 6 bases, and 3 bases had no gene match. The CDR3 sequence: CASSSTGGSYEQYF. CDR3 bases: TGTGCCAGCAGTTCGACAGGGGGCTCCTACGAGCAGTACTTC.

In its sample, this clone is medium-sized (0.01 to 0.1%). The CDR3 sequence is CASSSKGLAGNEQFF. The CDR3 region has the DNA TGTGCCAGCAGCTCAAAAGGACTAGCGGGCAATGAGCAGTTCTTC. The chain employs TRBV7-3 and TRBJ2-1; 11 bases are a match to TRBD2. The CDR3 extends over 15 amino acids. V lost 4 bases, J lost 6 bases, and 5 bases stayed unmatched. Germline CDR1 SGHTA, CDR2 FQGTGA.

J is TRBJ1-5 and V is TRBV19; 9 nucleotides agree with TRBD1. The germline gives CDR1 LNHDA, CDR2 SQIVND (reference sequence). Trimming took 3 bases from V and 7 from J; bases not matched to a gene: 7. The CDR3 sequence is 15 residues long. The CDR3: CASSISGTGRQPQHF. The CDR3 nucleotides are TGTGCCAGTAGTATCTCGGGGACAGGGCGACAGCCCCAGCATTTT.

CDR3 bases: TGTGCCAGTAGTCCTGAACAGGGAAATTATGGCTACACCTTC. Protein: CASSPEQGNYGYTF. This sequence joins TRBV19 and TRBJ1-2, with D possibly matching TRBD1 (6 bases). Germline V gene data show CDR1 as LNHDA and CDR2 as SQIVND (reference sequence). CDR3 size: 14 residues. Between the trimmed V and J ends, which lost 5 bases and 5 bases, there was a span of 15 bases.

The rearrangement joins TRBV5-4 to TRBJ1-1; D gene ambiguous. The CDR3 is made up of 17 amino acids. Germline V CDR1 and CDR2: SGHNT, YYREEE (reference sequence). Trimming removed 4 bases at V and 0 bases at J, with 19 bases between. The CDR3 coding sequence is TGTGCCAGCAGCAAAGCCAGACCGGGGAACATGAACACTGAAGCTTTCTTT. Encoded protein: CASSKARPGNMNTEAFF.

The gene calls are TRBV18 and TRBJ1-1; D is ambiguous. Germline V gives CDR1 KGHSH, CDR2 LQKENI. V gave up 1 base and J gave up 8 bases, with 8 bases separating them. This CDR3 comprises 12 residues. DNA of the CDR3: TGTGCCAGCTCACCACAGCGGGCCGAAGCTTTCTTT. The encoded protein is CASSPQRAEAFF.